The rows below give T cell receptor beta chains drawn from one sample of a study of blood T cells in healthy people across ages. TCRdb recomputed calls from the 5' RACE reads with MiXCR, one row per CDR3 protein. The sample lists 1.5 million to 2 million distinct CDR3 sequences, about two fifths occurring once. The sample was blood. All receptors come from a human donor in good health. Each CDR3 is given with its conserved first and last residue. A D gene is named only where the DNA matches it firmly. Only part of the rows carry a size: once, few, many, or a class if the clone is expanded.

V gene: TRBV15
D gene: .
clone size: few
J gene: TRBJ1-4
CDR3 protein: CATSRDKGEGEKLFF
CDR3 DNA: TGTGCCACCAGCAGAGATAAGGGGGAAGGTGAAAAACTGTTTTTT

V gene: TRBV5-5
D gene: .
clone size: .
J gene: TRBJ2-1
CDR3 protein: CASSLRLTSSYNEQFF
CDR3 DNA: TGTGCCAGCAGCTTAAGACTCACGAGCTCCTACAATGAGCAGTTCTTC

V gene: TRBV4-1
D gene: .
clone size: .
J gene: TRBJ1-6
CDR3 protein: CASSQVTHSLNSPLHF
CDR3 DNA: TGCGCCAGCAGCCAAGTAACTCACAGTCTAAATTCACCCCTCCACTTT

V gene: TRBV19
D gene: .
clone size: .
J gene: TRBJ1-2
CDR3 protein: CASTGPLRGYTF
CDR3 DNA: TGTGCCAGTACTGGGCCCCTTCGTGGCTACACCTTC

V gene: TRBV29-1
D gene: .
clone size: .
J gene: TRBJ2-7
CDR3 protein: CSVGFLVGIYEQYF
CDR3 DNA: TGCAGCGTTGGGTTTTTAGTAGGGATCTACGAGCAGTACTTC

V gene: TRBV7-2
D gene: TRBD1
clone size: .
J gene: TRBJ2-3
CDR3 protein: CASSSRQGRVEQYF
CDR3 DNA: TGTGCCAGCAGCTCACGACAGGGACGAGTGGAGCAGTATTTT

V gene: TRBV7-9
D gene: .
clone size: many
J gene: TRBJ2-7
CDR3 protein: CASSLRGTYEQYF
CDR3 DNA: TGTGCCAGCAGCTTAAGGGGAACCTACGAGCAGTACTTC

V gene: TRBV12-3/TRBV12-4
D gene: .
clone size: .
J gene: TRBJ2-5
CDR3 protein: CASSFSVDKQYF
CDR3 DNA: TGTGCCAGCAGTTTCTCGGTAGACAAGCAGTACTTC

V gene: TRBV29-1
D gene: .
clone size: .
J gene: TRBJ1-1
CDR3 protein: CSVEAWTEMNTEAFF
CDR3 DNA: TGCAGCGTTGAAGCTTGGACAGAAATGAACACTGAAGCTTTCTTT

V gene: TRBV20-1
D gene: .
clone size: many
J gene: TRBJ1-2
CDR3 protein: CSARGGPTSNYGYTF
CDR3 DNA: TGCAGTGCTAGAGGGGGACCAACGAGTAACTATGGCTACACCTTC

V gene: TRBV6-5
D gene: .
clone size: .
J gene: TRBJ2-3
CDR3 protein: CASSYSRSWYTQYF
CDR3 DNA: TGTGCCAGCAGTTACTCGAGGTCTTGGTATACGCAGTATTTT

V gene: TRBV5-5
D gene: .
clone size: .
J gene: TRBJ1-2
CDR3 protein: CASSAPGARNGYTF
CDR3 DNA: TGTGCCAGCAGCGCCCCCGGGGCTCGGAATGGCTACACCTTC

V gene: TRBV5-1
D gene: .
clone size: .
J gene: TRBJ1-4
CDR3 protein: CASSRQASNEKLFF
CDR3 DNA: TGCGCCAGCAGTCGACAGGCTTCTAATGAAAAACTGTTTTTT

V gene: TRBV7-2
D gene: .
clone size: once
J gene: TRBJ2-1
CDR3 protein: CASSFAGAPKSYNEQFF
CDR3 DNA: TGTGCCAGCAGCTTTGCGGGGGCCCCTAAATCCTACAATGAGCAGTTCTTC

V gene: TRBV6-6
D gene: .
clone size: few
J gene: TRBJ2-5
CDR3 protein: CASSSHSLQETQYF
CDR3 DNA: TGTGCCAGCAGTTCGCACAGCCTCCAAGAGACCCAGTACTTC

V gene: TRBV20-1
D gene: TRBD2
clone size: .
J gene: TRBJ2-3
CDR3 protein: CSARSLAGGETQYF
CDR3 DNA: TGCAGTGCTAGATCACTAGCGGGGGGGGAAACGCAGTATTTT

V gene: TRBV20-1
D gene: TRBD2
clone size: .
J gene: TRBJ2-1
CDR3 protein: CSARGSASGGDGQFF
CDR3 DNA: TGCAGTGCCAGAGGGTCGGCTAGCGGGGGCGATGGGCAGTTCTTC

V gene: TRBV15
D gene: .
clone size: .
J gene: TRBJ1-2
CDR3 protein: CATSRGAGRVDGYTF
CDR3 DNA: TGTGCCACCAGCAGAGGGGCAGGGCGAGTTGATGGCTACACCTTC

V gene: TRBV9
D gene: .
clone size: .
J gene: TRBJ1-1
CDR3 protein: CASSVESLNTEAFF
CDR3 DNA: TGTGCCAGCAGCGTAGAGAGTCTAAACACTGAAGCTTTCTTT

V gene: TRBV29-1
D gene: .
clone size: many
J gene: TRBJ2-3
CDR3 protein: CSGDASADTQYF
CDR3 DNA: TGCAGCGGTGACGCTAGCGCAGATACGCAGTATTTT

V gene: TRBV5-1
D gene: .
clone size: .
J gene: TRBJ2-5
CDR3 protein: CASSLGFALRRQETQYF
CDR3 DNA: TGCGCCAGCAGCTTGGGTTTCGCCCTCAGGAGGCAAGAGACCCAGTACTTC

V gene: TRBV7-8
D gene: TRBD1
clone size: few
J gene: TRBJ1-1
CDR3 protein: CASSEIDRGTTEAFF
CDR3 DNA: TGTGCCAGCAGCGAAATCGACAGGGGTACCACTGAAGCTTTCTTT

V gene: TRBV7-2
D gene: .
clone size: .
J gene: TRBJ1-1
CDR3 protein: CASSLGAGEYTEAFF
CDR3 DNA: TGTGCCAGCAGCTTAGGGGCAGGGGAATACACTGAAGCTTTCTTT

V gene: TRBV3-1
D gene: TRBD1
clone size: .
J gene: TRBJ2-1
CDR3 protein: CASSLGTGVWNEQFF
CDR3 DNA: TGTGCCAGCAGTCTCGGGACAGGGGTTTGGAATGAGCAGTTCTTC

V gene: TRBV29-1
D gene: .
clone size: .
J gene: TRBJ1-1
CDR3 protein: CSVVPQAMNTEAFF
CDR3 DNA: TGCAGCGTTGTCCCACAGGCCATGAACACTGAAGCTTTCTTT

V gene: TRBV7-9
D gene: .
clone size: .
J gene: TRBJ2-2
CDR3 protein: CASSLGDRELFF
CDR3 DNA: TGTGCCAGCAGCTTAGGGGACAGGGAGCTGTTTTTT

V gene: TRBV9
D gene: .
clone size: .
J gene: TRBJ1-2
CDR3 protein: CASSVNDGGYTF
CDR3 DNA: TGTGCCAGCAGCGTTAACGACGGCGGCTACACCTTC

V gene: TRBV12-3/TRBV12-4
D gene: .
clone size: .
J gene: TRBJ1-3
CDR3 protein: CASSFSREWQDSSGNTIYF
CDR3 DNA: TGTGCCAGCAGTTTCTCGCGAGAATGGCAGGACTCCTCTGGAAACACCATATATTTT

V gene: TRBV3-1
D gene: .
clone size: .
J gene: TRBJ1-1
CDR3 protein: CASTRVGSTEAFF
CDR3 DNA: TGTGCCAGCACACGGGTGGGGAGCACTGAAGCTTTCTTT

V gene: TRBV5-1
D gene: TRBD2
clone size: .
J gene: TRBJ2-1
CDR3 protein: CASSLGLAKYNEQFF
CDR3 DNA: TGCGCCAGCAGCCTTGGACTAGCTAAGTACAATGAGCAGTTCTTC

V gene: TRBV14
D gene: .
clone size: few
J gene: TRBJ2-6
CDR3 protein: CASSRGRLSGANVLTF
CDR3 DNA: TGTGCCAGCAGCCGGGGACGGCTCTCTGGGGCCAACGTCCTGACTTTC

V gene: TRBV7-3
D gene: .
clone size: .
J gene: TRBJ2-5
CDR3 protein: CASSLTWVSSQETQYF
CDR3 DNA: TGTGCCAGCAGCTTAACTTGGGTCTCGAGCCAAGAGACCCAGTACTTC

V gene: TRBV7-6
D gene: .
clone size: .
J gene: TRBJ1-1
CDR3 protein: CASSLAYLNTEAFF
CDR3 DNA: TGTGCCAGCAGCTTAGCGTACCTGAACACTGAAGCTTTCTTT

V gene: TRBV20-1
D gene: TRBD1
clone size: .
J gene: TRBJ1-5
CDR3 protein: CSAGRQGAQHF
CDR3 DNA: TGCAGTGCTGGTCGACAGGGAGCCCAGCATTTT

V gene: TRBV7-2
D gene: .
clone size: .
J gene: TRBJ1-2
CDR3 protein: CASSFRDAGYGYTF
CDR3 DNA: TGTGCCAGCAGCTTTAGGGACGCTGGATATGGCTACACCTTC

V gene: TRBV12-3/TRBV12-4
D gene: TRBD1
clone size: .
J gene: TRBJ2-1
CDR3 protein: CATGTELYNGQFF
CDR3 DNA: TGTGCCACGGGGACAGAACTCTACAATGGGCAGTTCTTC

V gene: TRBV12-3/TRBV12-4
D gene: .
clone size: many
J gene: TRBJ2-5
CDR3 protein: CASSLEREETQYF
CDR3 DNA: TGTGCCAGCAGTTTAGAACGGGAAGAGACCCAGTACTTC

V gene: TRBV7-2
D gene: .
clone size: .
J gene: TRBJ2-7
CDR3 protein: CASSALTGPNYEQYF
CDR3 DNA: TGTGCCAGCAGCGCACTTACAGGGCCCAACTACGAGCAGTACTTC

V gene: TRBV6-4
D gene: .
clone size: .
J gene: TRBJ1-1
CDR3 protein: CASSEVINTEAFF
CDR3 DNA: TGTGCCAGCAGTGAAGTAATAAACACTGAAGCTTTCTTT

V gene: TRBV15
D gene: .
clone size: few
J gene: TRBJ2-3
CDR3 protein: CATSRDKPAISTDTQYF
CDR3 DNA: TGTGCCACCAGCAGAGATAAGCCGGCGATTAGCACAGATACGCAGTATTTT

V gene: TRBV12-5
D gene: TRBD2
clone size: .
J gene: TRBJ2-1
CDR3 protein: CASDHSGGANEQFF
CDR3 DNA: TGTGCTAGTGATCATAGCGGGGGGGCCAATGAGCAGTTCTTC

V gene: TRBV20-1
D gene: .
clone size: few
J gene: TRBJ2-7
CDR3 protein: CSASERGGQYEQYF
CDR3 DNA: TGCAGTGCTAGTGAACGGGGGGGACAGTACGAGCAGTACTTC

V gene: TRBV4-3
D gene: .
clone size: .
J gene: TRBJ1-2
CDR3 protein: CASSSSDSVFFGYGYTF
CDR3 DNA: TGCGCCAGCAGTTCGTCGGACAGTGTTTTTTTTGGGTATGGCTACACCTTC

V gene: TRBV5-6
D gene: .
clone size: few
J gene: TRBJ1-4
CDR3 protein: CASSFVGGTNEKLFF
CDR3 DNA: TGTGCCAGCAGCTTCGTCGGGGGGACTAATGAAAAACTGTTTTTT

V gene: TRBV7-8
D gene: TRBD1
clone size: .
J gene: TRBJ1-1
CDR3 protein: CASSLLRTGFGNTEAFF
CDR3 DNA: TGTGCCAGCAGCTTACTCCGGACAGGGTTCGGGAACACTGAAGCTTTCTTT

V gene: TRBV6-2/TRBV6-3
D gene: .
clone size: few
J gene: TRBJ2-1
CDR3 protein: CASSQKRGTRYNEQFF
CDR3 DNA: TGTGCCAGCAGTCAGAAGCGTGGGACTCGATACAATGAGCAGTTCTTC

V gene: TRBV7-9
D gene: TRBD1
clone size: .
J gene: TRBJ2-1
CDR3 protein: CASSLGGPGQGYNEQFF
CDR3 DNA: TGTGCCAGCAGCTTAGGGGGTCCGGGACAGGGATACAATGAGCAGTTCTTC

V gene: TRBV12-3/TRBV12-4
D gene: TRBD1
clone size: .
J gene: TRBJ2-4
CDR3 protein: CASSLAPWQGDQYF
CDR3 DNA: TGTGCCAGCAGTTTAGCGCCGTGGCAGGGGGATCAGTACTTC

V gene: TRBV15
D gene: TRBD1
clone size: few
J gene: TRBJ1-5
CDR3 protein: CATSRRAGGIGQPQHF
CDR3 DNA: TGTGCCACCAGCAGAAGGGCAGGGGGCATAGGTCAGCCCCAGCATTTT

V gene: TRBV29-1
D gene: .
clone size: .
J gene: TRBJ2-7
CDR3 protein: CSVELRDYEQYF
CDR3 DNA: TGCAGCGTTGAACTCAGGGACTACGAGCAGTACTTC

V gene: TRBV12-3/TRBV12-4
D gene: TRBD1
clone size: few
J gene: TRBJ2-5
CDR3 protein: CASTTQGARETQYF
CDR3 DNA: TGTGCCAGCACAACACAGGGGGCGCGGGAGACCCAGTACTTC

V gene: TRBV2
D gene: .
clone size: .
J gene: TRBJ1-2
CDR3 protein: CASSKGLRNYGYTF
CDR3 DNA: TGTGCCAGCAGCAAAGGGTTAAGGAACTATGGCTACACCTTC

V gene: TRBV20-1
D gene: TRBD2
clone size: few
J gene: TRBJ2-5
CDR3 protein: CSSQRGGQETQYF
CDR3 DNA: TGCAGTTCCCAGCGGGGGGGGCAAGAGACCCAGTACTTC

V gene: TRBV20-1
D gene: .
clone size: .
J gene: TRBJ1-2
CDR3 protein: CSARAGPSGGYTF
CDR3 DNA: TGCAGTGCTAGAGCCGGGCCAAGTGGCGGCTACACCTTC

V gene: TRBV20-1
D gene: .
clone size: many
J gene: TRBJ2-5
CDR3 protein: CSAIALGVFRQYF
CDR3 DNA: TGCAGTGCCATAGCGTTAGGGGTTTTTCGGCAGTACTTC

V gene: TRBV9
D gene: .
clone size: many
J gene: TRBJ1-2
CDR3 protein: CASSSDRTYGYTF
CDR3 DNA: TGTGCCAGCAGCTCTGATAGGACCTATGGCTACACCTTC

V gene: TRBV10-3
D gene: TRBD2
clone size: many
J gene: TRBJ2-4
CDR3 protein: CAISDPLAGKNIQYF
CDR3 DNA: TGTGCCATCAGTGACCCACTAGCGGGGAAAAACATTCAGTACTTC